This T cell receptor (beta chain) was sequenced during a study of beta chain features in type 1 diabetes. Expressed TCRB transcripts were sequenced because the entire RNA isolate underwent reverse transcription. Using immunoSEQ multiplex PCR, the repertoire was profiled, and TCRdb retains in-frame clones only, with some absent. The sample carries 300,000 or so clones, around 7.6% recorded once. Using CD45RO/CCR7/CD25/CD127/CD95/CD27, CD4+ naive, central memory, regulatory and stem cell-like memory cells were sorted. The germline CDR1 and CDR2 sequences are MDHEN and SYDVKM. V lost 3 bases to trimming and J lost 0 bases, with 2 bases between them. This CDR3 is built from 12 residues. To note about this clone: The antigen remains unidentified. A single base separates this from a much larger clone, so it may be a read error.

Study observations and caveats: Unsettled here was the matter of whether HLA type influences TCRB rearrangement. For patients, the naive, central memory and Treg TCRB repertoires appeared more alike than for healthy donors.

The chain joins TRBV28 to TRBJ2-5; no reliable D call. This receptor was identified in a woman younger than 30 in good health. Source material: central memory CD4+ T cells from blood. CDR3 coding DNA: TGTGCCAGCAGTTTCAACCAAGAGACCCAGTACTTC. Residues: CASSFNQETQYF.